Listed below are T cell receptor beta chains from one sample, sequenced in a study of response to subunit inactivated influenza vaccine. Via MiXCR, TCRdb re-called the RT-PCR reads, giving one row per CDR3 protein. The sample consists of about 520,000 distinct CDR3 sequences, roughly 27% of them appearing once. The sample consisted of CD4+ T cells sorted from PBMCs, taken around 5 days after vaccination. The receptors were sampled from a middle-aged man who received an inactivated influenza vaccine. The CDR3 runs from the conserved cysteine through the conserved F or W. The order of the fields is J gene, clone size, V gene, D gene, CDR3 DNA, CDR3 protein. The D gene is left open where the match is weak. Not every row has a clone size; where given, it reads once, few, many or a size class.

J gene: TRBJ1-3
clone size: -
V gene: TRBV20-1
D gene: TRBD1
CDR3 DNA: TGCAGTGCTGCAAGGGGGCGACCTGGAAACACCATATATTTT
CDR3 protein: CSAARGRPGNTIYF

J gene: TRBJ2-2
clone size: once
V gene: TRBV27
D gene: -
CDR3 DNA: TGTGCCAGCAGTTTAAACTGGGGGGATGAGGCCGGGGAGCTGTTTTTT
CDR3 protein: CASSLNWGDEAGELFF

J gene: TRBJ2-3
clone size: few
V gene: TRBV4-3
D gene: -
CDR3 DNA: TGCGCCAGCAGCCAAGTGGCAGGCCCCGGGGATACGCAGTATTTT
CDR3 protein: CASSQVAGPGDTQYF

J gene: TRBJ2-2
clone size: -
V gene: TRBV5-4
D gene: TRBD1
CDR3 DNA: TGTGCCAGCAGCCCAAGACAGGGGGCGCGCACCGGGGAGCTGTTTTTT
CDR3 protein: CASSPRQGARTGELFF

J gene: TRBJ1-2
clone size: -
V gene: TRBV18
D gene: TRBD1
CDR3 DNA: TGTGCCAGCTCACCAAAACAGGGGGCAAATGGCTACACCTTC
CDR3 protein: CASSPKQGANGYTF

J gene: TRBJ2-2
clone size: -
V gene: TRBV30
D gene: TRBD2
CDR3 DNA: TGTGCCTGTCGATATGCGGGGGGGCCTCGCACCGGGGAGCTGTTTTTT
CDR3 protein: CACRYAGGPRTGELFF

J gene: TRBJ2-1
clone size: few
V gene: TRBV29-1
D gene: -
CDR3 DNA: TGCAGCGTTGAAGTCACAGGGTCGCCTAGGGGTGAGCAGTTCTTC
CDR3 protein: CSVEVTGSPRGEQFF

J gene: TRBJ2-3
clone size: -
V gene: TRBV7-9
D gene: TRBD2
CDR3 DNA: TGTGCCAGTGGACTAGCGGGAGGGCCTAGGGATACGCAGTATTTT
CDR3 protein: CASGLAGGPRDTQYF

J gene: TRBJ2-1
clone size: -
V gene: TRBV30
D gene: TRBD1
CDR3 DNA: TGTGCCTGGAGTGTAGGATCACAGGGGGCAATTGAGCAGTTCTTC
CDR3 protein: CAWSVGSQGAIEQFF

J gene: TRBJ2-3
clone size: -
V gene: TRBV10-3
D gene: -
CDR3 DNA: TGTGCCATCGGGGCGACAGATACGCAGTATTTT
CDR3 protein: CAIGATDTQYF

J gene: TRBJ2-7
clone size: -
V gene: TRBV29-1
D gene: TRBD2
CDR3 DNA: TGCAGCGTTGGCGGCGTTAGCGGGAGGGGATCCTACGAGCAGTACTTC
CDR3 protein: CSVGGVSGRGSYEQYF

J gene: TRBJ2-3
clone size: -
V gene: TRBV11-1
D gene: TRBD2
CDR3 DNA: TGTGCCAGCAGCTACCCCGGAGGGAAGCGGGAGAGCGGCACAGATACGCAGTATTTT
CDR3 protein: CASSYPGGKRESGTDTQYF

J gene: TRBJ2-7
clone size: -
V gene: TRBV18
D gene: -
CDR3 DNA: TGTGCCAGCTCACCCGTCGCTAGATCGTACGAGCAGTACTTC
CDR3 protein: CASSPVARSYEQYF

J gene: TRBJ2-3
clone size: few
V gene: TRBV6-1
D gene: -
CDR3 DNA: TGTGCCAGCAGACAGCTCGACAGAAGCACAGATACGCAGTATTTT
CDR3 protein: CASRQLDRSTDTQYF

J gene: TRBJ2-2
clone size: -
V gene: TRBV11-2
D gene: -
CDR3 DNA: TGTGCCAGCAGCTTGGCAGCCTTGAACACCGGGGAGCTGTTTTTT
CDR3 protein: CASSLAALNTGELFF

J gene: TRBJ2-5
clone size: -
V gene: TRBV18
D gene: TRBD1
CDR3 DNA: TGTGCCAGCTCACCACGGGGGACAGGGGGCGCGGAGACCCAGTACTTC
CDR3 protein: CASSPRGTGGAETQYF

J gene: TRBJ2-1
clone size: -
V gene: TRBV7-9
D gene: TRBD1
CDR3 DNA: TGTGCCAGCAGTCCTACCTACGACAGGGCCGAGCAGTTCTTC
CDR3 protein: CASSPTYDRAEQFF

J gene: TRBJ2-3
clone size: -
V gene: TRBV20-1
D gene: -
CDR3 DNA: TGCAGTGCTAGTCGTGGTAGACCCGAGGGCACAGATACGCAGTATTTT
CDR3 protein: CSASRGRPEGTDTQYF

J gene: TRBJ2-7
clone size: few
V gene: TRBV7-9
D gene: -
CDR3 DNA: TGTGCCAGCAGCCCAGGGGGGGGCTTCTCCTACGAGCAGTACTTC
CDR3 protein: CASSPGGGFSYEQYF

J gene: TRBJ2-1
clone size: many
V gene: TRBV4-3
D gene: -
CDR3 DNA: TGCGCCAGCAGCCAGGGCTGGAGGGGGACCTACAATGAGCAGTTCTTC
CDR3 protein: CASSQGWRGTYNEQFF

J gene: TRBJ1-1
clone size: once
V gene: TRBV9
D gene: -
CDR3 DNA: TGTGGCAGCAGCGTAGTGGACACGAACACTGAAGCTTTCTTT
CDR3 protein: CGSSVVDTNTEAFF

J gene: TRBJ2-5
clone size: -
V gene: TRBV4-2
D gene: -
CDR3 DNA: TGTGCCAGCAGCCCTAATGGAGGGGGATTGGCAGAGACCCAGTACTTC
CDR3 protein: CASSPNGGGLAETQYF

J gene: TRBJ1-4
clone size: -
V gene: TRBV24-1
D gene: -
CDR3 DNA: TGTGCCACCAGTGATTCTTCGGCGGTTCTGGAAAAACTGTTTTTT
CDR3 protein: CATSDSSAVLEKLFF

J gene: TRBJ2-5
clone size: -
V gene: TRBV7-2
D gene: -
CDR3 DNA: TGTGCCAGCAGCTTAGCGGTAACACAAGAGACCCAGTACTTC
CDR3 protein: CASSLAVTQETQYF

J gene: TRBJ2-2
clone size: -
V gene: TRBV6-5
D gene: TRBD2
CDR3 DNA: TGTGCCAGCAGTTACCCCTTTAGCGGGATACCCGGGGAGCTGTTTTTT
CDR3 protein: CASSYPFSGIPGELFF

J gene: TRBJ1-1
clone size: -
V gene: TRBV7-8
D gene: -
CDR3 DNA: TGTGCCAGCAGCTCGGCTTACACTGAAGCTTTCTTT
CDR3 protein: CASSSAYTEAFF